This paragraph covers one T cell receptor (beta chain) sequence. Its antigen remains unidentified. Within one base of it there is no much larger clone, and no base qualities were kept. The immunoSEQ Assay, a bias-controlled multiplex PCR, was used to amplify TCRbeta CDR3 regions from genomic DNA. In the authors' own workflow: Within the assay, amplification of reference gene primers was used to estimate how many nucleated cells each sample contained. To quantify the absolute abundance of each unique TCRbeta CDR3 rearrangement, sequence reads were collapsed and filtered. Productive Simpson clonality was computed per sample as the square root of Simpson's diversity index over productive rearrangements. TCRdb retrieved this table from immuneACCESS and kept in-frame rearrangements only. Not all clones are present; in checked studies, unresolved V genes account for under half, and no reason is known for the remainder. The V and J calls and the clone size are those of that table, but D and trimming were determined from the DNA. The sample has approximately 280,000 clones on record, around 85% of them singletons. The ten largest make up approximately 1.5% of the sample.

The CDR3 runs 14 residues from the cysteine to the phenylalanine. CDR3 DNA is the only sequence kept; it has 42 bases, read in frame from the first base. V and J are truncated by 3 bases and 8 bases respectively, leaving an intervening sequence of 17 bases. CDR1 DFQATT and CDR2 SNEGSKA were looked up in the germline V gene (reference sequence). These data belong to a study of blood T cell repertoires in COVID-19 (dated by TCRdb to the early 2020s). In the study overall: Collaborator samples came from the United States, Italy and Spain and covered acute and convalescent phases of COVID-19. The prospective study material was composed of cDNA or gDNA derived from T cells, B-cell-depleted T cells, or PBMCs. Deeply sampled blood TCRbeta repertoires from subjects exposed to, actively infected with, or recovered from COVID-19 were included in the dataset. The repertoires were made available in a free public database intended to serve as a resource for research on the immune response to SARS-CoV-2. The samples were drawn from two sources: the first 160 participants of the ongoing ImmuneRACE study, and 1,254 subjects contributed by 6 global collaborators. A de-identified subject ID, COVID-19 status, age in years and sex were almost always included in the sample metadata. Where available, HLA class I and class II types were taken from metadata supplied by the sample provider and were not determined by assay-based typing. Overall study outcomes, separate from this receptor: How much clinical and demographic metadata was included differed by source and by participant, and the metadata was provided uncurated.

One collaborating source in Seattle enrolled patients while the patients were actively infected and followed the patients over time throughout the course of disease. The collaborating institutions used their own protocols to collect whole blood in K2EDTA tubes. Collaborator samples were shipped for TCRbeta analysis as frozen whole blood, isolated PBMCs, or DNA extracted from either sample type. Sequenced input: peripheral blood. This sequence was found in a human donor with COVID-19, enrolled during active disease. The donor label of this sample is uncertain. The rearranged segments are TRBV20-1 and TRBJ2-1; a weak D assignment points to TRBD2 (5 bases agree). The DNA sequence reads TGCAGTGCTAGTATGGACTCCCTCGGGGATGAGCAGTTCTTC. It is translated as CSASMDSLGDEQFF.